The 27 T cell receptor beta chains given below trace back to one sample, sequenced in a study of blood T cell repertoires in COVID-19 (dated by TCRdb to 2020 to 2021). Library method: the immunoSEQ multiplex PCR assay. The source is immuneACCESS, and TCRdb retained only in-frame sequences with V and J called. Part of the clones is not carried over; for the studies checked, unresolved V genes explain less than half of this, and the remainder is unexplained. This sample comprises about 190,000 clones, about 85% of them detected only once. The top ten hold about 1.1% of the sample. The sample taken for sequencing was peripheral blood. The receptors stem from a man in his thirties or forties with acute or convalescent COVID-19.

The chain couples TRBV7-3 to TRBJ2-5; TRBD2 might be the D (7 bases). Between the trimmed V and J ends, which lost 5 bases and 5 bases, there was a span of 21 bases. The CDR3 is 16 residues long. Per the germline V gene, CDR1 is SGHTA and CDR2 is FQGTGA. CDR3 in amino acids: CASSLGGAGAGETQYF. In nucleotides, the CDR3 is TGTGCCAGCAGCCTCGGCGGGGCGGGGGCCGGGGAGACCCAGTACTTC.

The V and J genes are TRBV3-1 (or the pseudogene TRBV3-2) and TRBJ2-5, with TRBD2 matching over 8 bases. Germline V CDR1 and CDR2: LGHDT, YNNKEL (reference sequence). Unmatched junction bases numbered 22, after V lost 2 bases and J lost 5 bases. The CDR3 has 20 residues. The CDR3: CASSQQSPGLVTYGRETQYF. Written as DNA, the CDR3 is TGTGCCAGCAGCCAACAGTCCCCGGGACTAGTTACGTACGGTCGGGAGACCCAGTACTTC.

As concerns this clone: The germline gene is not matched at one end of the junction; a read error may be the cause. This chain joins TRBV7-7 and TRBJ2-7; D gene unclear. The CDR3 has 13 amino acids. Germline V gene lookup returns CDR1 SSHAT and CDR2 FNYEAQ (reference sequence). The CDR3 region is CASSPDKSYEQYF. The CDR3 nucleotides read TGTGCTAGCAGCCCCGACAAAAGCTACGAGCAGTACTTC.

The chain recombines TRBV11-3 with TRBJ1-4, with D unclear. Germline V CDR1 and CDR2: SGHNT, YENEEA. The CDR3 consists of 13 residues. Trimming cost V 5 bases and J 8 bases, with 12 bases left between them. This chain's CDR3 is CASSVHPGEKLFF. In nucleotides, the CDR3 is TGTGCCAGCAGCGTACATCCCGGGGAAAAACTGTTTTTT.

The CDR3 sequence is CASSEEGESRYNSPLHF. The CDR3 DNA sequence: TGTGCCAGCAGTGAAGAGGGGGAAAGCCGTTATAATTCACCCCTCCACTTT. This chain links TRBV6-1 with TRBJ1-6; D perhaps matches TRBD1 (6 bases). Per germline, CDR1 MNHNS and CDR2 SASEGT. There are 17 residues in the CDR3. Trimming left V 1 base short and J 4 bases short, with 14 bases between.

This chain links TRBV27 with TRBJ2-5; 12 bases line up with TRBD2. V dropped 6 bases and J dropped 4; count of bases not matched to a gene: 9. The CDR3 length is 16 residues. The V gene's germline CDR1 is MNHEY and CDR2 SMNVEV (reference sequence). The CDR3 nucleotides read TGTGCCAGCAGCCCCGAGGGACTAGCGGGTCCAGAGACCCAGTACTTC. Translated, it gives CASSPEGLAGPETQYF.

The rearrangement links TRBV6-4 to TRBJ2-7; TRBD1 is a possible D gene (6 bases). V gave up 4 bases and J gave up 3 bases, with 10 bases separating them. The germline V gene has CDR1 MRHNA and CDR2 SNTAGT. The CDR3 contains 13 residues. The DNA of the CDR3 is TGTGCCAGCAGTGCTCAACAGGGCTACGAGCAGTACTTC. It is translated as CASSAQQGYEQYF.

V gene TRBV29-1 combines with J gene TRBJ2-2, with 7 nucleotides matching TRBD2. The germline V gene has CDR1 SQVTM and CDR2 ANQGSEA. V gave up 6 bases and J gave up 1 base; unmatched junction bases: 5. This CDR3 has 14 residues. The CDR3 DNA is TGCAGCGTCGCCTTAGCGGGGAACACCGGGGAGCTGTTTTTT. This gives the protein CSVALAGNTGELFF.

The rearrangement uses TRBV2 and TRBJ2-1; D is uncertain. CDR3 size: 14 residues. Germline values: CDR1 SNHLY, CDR2 FYNNEI. V lost 3 bases and J lost 6, with 12 bases in between. The CDR3 sequence: CASSDPILRNEQFF. For the CDR3, the DNA is TGTGCCAGCAGTGACCCAATCCTACGCAATGAGCAGTTCTTC.

The chain carries TRBV19 and TRBJ2-1; D perhaps matches TRBD2 (5 bases). CDR1 is LNHDA and CDR2 is SQIVND in the germline V gene (reference sequence). This CDR3 region has 15 residues. The V and J ends lost 3 bases and 3 bases respectively, with 12 bases between them. The CDR3 protein is CASSIWSGGYNEQFF. The DNA of the CDR3 is TGTGCCAGTAGTATTTGGTCTGGAGGCTACAATGAGCAGTTCTTC.

The gene calls are TRBV5-4 and TRBJ2-7; 10 bases are shared with TRBD2. Looked up from germline, CDR1 is SGHNT and CDR2 is YYREEE (reference sequence). The CDR3 runs to 16 residues. V gave up 7 bases and J gave up 4 bases; unmatched junction bases: 14. In DNA, the CDR3 is TGTGCCAGCGCGCCAAGGAGGCTAGCGGGAGTATACGAGCAGTACTTC. Translated: CASAPRRLAGVYEQYF.

V usage is TRBV28 and J usage is TRBJ2-7; 8 bases agree with TRBD1. This CDR3 region has 14 residues. The V gene end was trimmed by 8 bases and the J gene end by 2 bases; junction bases not matched to a gene: 8. The germline V gene encodes CDR1 MDHEN and CDR2 SYDVKM. CDR3 sequence: CASSVGGQAYEQYF. The CDR3 nucleotides are TGTGCCAGCTCCGTAGGGGGACAGGCCTACGAGCAGTACTTC.

The genes are TRBV18 and TRBJ2-2, with 7 bases matching TRBD2. CDR1 is KGHSH, CDR2 LQKENI, per germline. This CDR3 region has 15 residues. The junction had 10 bases not matched to a gene; V was cut back by 4 bases and J by 8 bases. This CDR3 is CASSRIAGVTGELFF. CDR3 DNA: TGTGCCAGCTCACGCATCGCGGGAGTTACTGGGGAGCTGTTTTTT. Full variable domain (remainder filled in from reference TRBV18 and TRBJ2-2): NAGVMQNPRHLVRRRGQEARLRCSPMKGHSHVYWYRQLPEEGLKFMVYLQKENIIDESGMPKERFSAEFPKEGPSILRIQQVVRGDSAAYFCASSRIAGVTGELFFGEGSRLTVL.

This chain uses TRBV5-4 with TRBJ2-2, with 11 positions matching TRBD2. This CDR3 is built from 15 residues. Germline V CDR1 and CDR2: SGHNT, YYREEE (reference sequence). V lost 7 bases and J lost 5; bases outside the gene matches: 7. CDR3 coding DNA: TGTGCCAGCGCCGGACTAGCGGGCGGAACCGGGGAGCTGTTTTTT. This translates into CASAGLAGGTGELFF.

This clone was found once. The chain combines TRBV27 with TRBJ1-2, with 10 nucleotides matching TRBD1. CDR1 and CDR2 from the germline V gene are MNHEY and SMNVEV (reference sequence). CDR3 size: 15 residues. J gave up 8 bases and V 6 bases, and 12 bases lay outside the gene matches. This chain's CDR3 is CASRGAGTGAGGYTF. The CDR3 coding sequence is TGTGCCAGCAGAGGGGCGGGGACAGGGGCCGGCGGCTACACCTTC.

The chain has TRBV4-1 and TRBJ2-7; D not resolved. CDR3 length: 13 amino acids. V gave up 4 bases and J gave up 2 bases, with 9 bases separating them. Germline CDR1 reads MGHRA; CDR2 reads YSYEKL. The chain's CDR3 is CASSPSLPYEQYF. The CDR3 DNA reads TGCGCCAGCAGCCCCTCACTCCCCTACGAGCAGTACTTC.

The V gene is TRBV4-1, the J gene TRBJ1-2; 8 nucleotides agree with TRBD1. CDR3 length: 14 amino acids. J lost 8 bases, V lost 6 bases, and 11 bases had no gene match. From germline, CDR1 is MGHRA and CDR2 YSYEKL. CDR3 protein: CASRAPGGRSGYTF. CDR3 DNA: TGCGCCAGCAGAGCCCCAGGGGGCCGGAGCGGCTACACCTTC.

This chain joins TRBV6-5 and TRBJ1-6; 9 bases are a match to TRBD1. With V trimmed by 10 bases and J by 6 bases, 4 bases remained unmatched. CDR1 and CDR2 from the germline V gene are MNHEY and SVGAGI. The CDR3 consists of 13 residues. Here the CDR3 DNA reads TGTGCCACCACGGACAGGGGTAATTCACCCCTCCACTTT. Translation gives CATTDRGNSPLHF.

This clone was detected once. Here the CDR3 DNA reads TGCGCCAGCAGCCAAGGGGGTAGGACTAATGAAAAACTGTTTTTT. Amino acid sequence: CASSQGGRTNEKLFF. The chain is built from TRBV5-1 and TRBJ1-4; possibly TRBD1 for D (6 bases). Germline V CDR1 and CDR2: SGHRS, YFSETQ. V was cut by 4 bases and J by 2 bases, with 12 bases left in between. The CDR3 loop spans 15 amino acids. The full variable domain, its missing parts supplied by reference TRBV5-1 and TRBJ1-4, is KAGVTQTPRYLIKTRGQQVTLSCSPISGHRSVSWYQQTPGQGLQFLFEYFSETQRNKGNFPGRFSGRQFSNSRSEMNVSTLELGDSALYLCASSQGGRTNEKLFFGSGTQLSVL.

The chain employs TRBV7-2 and TRBJ1-4; D remains ambiguous. Trimming removed 3 bases from V and 0 bases from J, with 11 bases in between. Germline CDR1 SGHTA, CDR2 FQGNSA. The CDR3 extends over 16 amino acids. Here the CDR3 reads CASSLSLNPTNEKLFF. DNA for the CDR3: TGTGCCAGCAGCTTGTCCCTAAACCCAACTAATGAAAAACTGTTTTTT. Looking up the rest from reference TRBV7-2 and TRBJ1-4 gives the full variable domain: GAGVSQSPSNKVTEKGKDVELRCDPISGHTALYWYRQSLGQGLEFLIYFQGNSAPDKSGLPSDRFSAERTGGSVSTLTIQRTQQEDSAVYLCASSLSLNPTNEKLFFGSGTQLSVL.

This clone was counted a single time. V is TRBV28 and J is TRBJ2-3, with TRBD2 matching 11 bases. The junction had 1 base not matched to a gene; V was cut back by 2 bases and J by 0 bases. The CDR3 has 16 amino acids. From germline, CDR1 is MDHEN and CDR2 SYDVKM. The CDR3, as DNA: TGTGCCAGCAGTTTAGGGACTAGCGGTAGCACAGATACGCAGTATTTT. It translates to CASSLGTSGSTDTQYF. The full variable domain, with the rest looked up from reference TRBV28 and TRBJ2-3, is DVKVTQSSRYLVKRTGEKVFLECVQDMDHENMFWYRQDPGLGLRLIYFSYDVKMKEKGDIPEGYSVSREKKERFSLILESASTNQTSMYLCASSLGTSGSTDTQYFGPGTRLTVL.

The rearrangement links TRBV9 to TRBJ2-7; no reliable D call. CDR3 length: 15 residues. Germline CDR1 and CDR2: SGDLS and YYNGEE. Trimming removed 4 bases at V and 2 bases at J, with 16 bases between. CDR3 DNA: TGTGCCAGCAGCCCCACCCCGTACAGTACCTACGAGCAGTACTTC. It encodes CASSPTPYSTYEQYF.

The chain has TRBV18 and TRBJ2-7; a weak D match, TRBD2 (6 bases). In germline, CDR1 is KGHSH, CDR2 LQKENI. This CDR3 is built from 13 residues. The germline V and J ends were trimmed by 5 bases and 7 bases, with 15 bases remaining between them. This CDR3 reads CASSSLGAGEQYF. The CDR3 coding sequence is TGTGCCAGCTCATCTCTTGGGGCGGGAGAGCAGTACTTC.

This clone was observed a handful of times. This chain links TRBV3-1 (or the pseudogene TRBV3-2) with TRBJ1-1; TRBD1 might be the D (5 bases). This CDR3 is 14 amino acids long. V gave up 1 base and J gave up 10 bases, with 16 bases separating them. Germline V gene lookup returns CDR1 LGHDT and CDR2 YNNKEL (reference sequence). DNA for the CDR3: TGTGCCAGCAGCCAAGTCGCGTTGGAGGGGTTAGCTTTCTTT. Its translation is CASSQVALEGLAFF.

This clone has a single count. The V gene is TRBV29-1, the J gene TRBJ1-1; D not certain. This CDR3 contains 14 residues. V gave up 0 bases and J gave up 4 bases, with 12 bases separating them. Germline-derived CDR1 and CDR2 are SQVTM and ANQGSEA. The CDR3 bases are TGCAGCGTTGAAGATAGGCGAGGGAGCACTGAAGCTTTCTTT. This encodes CSVEDRRGSTEAFF. The variable domain in full, completed from reference TRBV29-1 and TRBJ1-1, reads SAVISQKPSRDICQRGTSLTIQCQVDSQVTMMFWYRQQPGQSLTLIATANQGSEATYESGFVIDKFPISRPNLTFSTLTVSNMSPEDSSIYLCSVEDRRGSTEAFFGQGTRLTVV.

For this clone: The junction does not match germline at one end; this may be a read error. The rearrangement uses TRBV27 and TRBJ2-7; D gene unclear. The CDR3 contains 14 residues. CDR1 is MNHEY, CDR2 SMNVEV, per germline (reference sequence). As DNA, the CDR3 is TGTGCCAGCAGTTTATATCCAGGCTCCCACGAGCAGTACTTC. Its protein product is CASSLYPGSHEQYF.

V is TRBV6-5 and J is TRBJ1-6, with 7 nucleotides matching TRBD1. Germline CDR1 reads MNHEY; CDR2 reads SVGAGI. Trimming at V came to 2 bases and at J to 7 bases, leaving 5 bases not matched to a gene. The CDR3 contains 15 residues. CDR3: CASSYLGQANSPLHF. CDR3 bases: TGTGCCAGCAGTTACCTAGGACAGGCGAATTCACCCCTCCACTTT.